This T cell receptor beta chain was sequenced during a study of T cells in Graves' hyperthyroidism and ophthalmopathy. Study in general: Peripheral blood specimens were obtained at initial diagnosis, prior to any treatment. Study observations and caveats: A model of 13 V-J pairs discriminated ophthalmopathy from stable hyperthyroidism. Researchers found most expanded thyroid clonotypes above 0.001 in blood as well.

V dropped 6 bases and J dropped 3 bases, with 20 bases sitting between them. Looked up from germline, CDR1 is SGHVS and CDR2 is FQNEAQ. The CDR3 is 16 residues long. Amplified TCR beta CDR3 regions came from RNA transcripts. The study used the HTBI primer set for a first-round RT-PCR of the TCR CDR3. TCRdb itself ran the multiplex PCR reads through MiXCR, one entry per CDR3 protein. In the table there are around 440,000 distinct CDR3 sequences, about 15% of which are singletons. This clonotype has ten or more counts. Its specificity is unknown. PBMCs stemmed from about 9.7 ml fresh peripheral blood. Sequencing was done on a sample of blood. This TCR derives from a woman aged 18-30 years with Graves' hyperthyroidism. This rearrangement joins TRBV7-8 to TRBJ1-1, with D maybe TRBD1 (6 bases). CDR3 in DNA: TGTGCCAGCAGTTTTTACACTGGGGGGGCGTACACTGAAGCTTTCTTT. As protein: CASSFYTGGAYTEAFF.